These 5 T cell receptor beta chains were all obtained from the same sample, sequenced in a study of blood T cells in healthy people across ages. The authors ran a second PCR of about 6 to 11 cycles using a sample-barcoded 5' primer and a J-beta primer mix. In TCRdb, the 5' RACE reads were re-called with MiXCR into one record per CDR3 protein. The sample lists hundreds of thousands of distinct CDR3 sequences, approximately 52% occurring once. Sequenced input: blood. These receptors all come from a woman of 80 years or more in good health.

This clonotype was seen only a few times. The J gene is TRBJ1-3, the V gene TRBV29-1; TRBD1 aligns across 8 bases. J was trimmed by 4 bases and V by 8 bases; bases with no gene match: 10. Germline V gives CDR1 SQVTM, CDR2 ANQGSEA. CDR3 length: 14 amino acids. The CDR3 reads CSITPGTGGNTIYF. CDR3 DNA sequence: TGCAGCATAACCCCCGGGACAGGAGGAAACACCATATATTTT.

This clonotype was picked up many times. The rearrangement links TRBV4-1 to TRBJ1-2; D ambiguous. The V end lost 0 bases, the J end lost 1 base, and 6 bases lay between the germline ends. The germline CDR1 and CDR2 sequences are MGHRA and YSYEKL. The CDR3 length is 14 residues. CDR3 residues: CASSQDWFNYGYTF. In DNA form, the CDR3 reads TGCGCCAGCAGCCAAGATTGGTTTAACTATGGCTACACCTTC.

The chain is built from TRBV20-1 and TRBJ2-7; 9 positions match TRBD2. The V and J ends lost 4 bases and 3 bases, in that order; junction bases with no gene match: 13. Germline values: CDR1 DFQATT, CDR2 SNEGSKA (reference sequence). The CDR3 length is 16 residues. The CDR3 DNA reads TGCAGTGCTACCGCTCCTTCTAGCGGGGATAGCTACGAGCAGTACTTC. Protein sequence: CSATAPSSGDSYEQYF.

The rearrangement links TRBV27 to TRBJ2-3; D unclear. Germline lookup yields CDR1 MNHEY and CDR2 SMNVEV (reference sequence). Trimming left V 2 bases short and J 4 bases short, with 7 bases between. The CDR3 contains 13 residues. CDR3 DNA sequence: TGTGCCAGCAGTTTAGAATGGGCAGATACGCAGTATTTT. It yields the protein CASSLEWADTQYF.

The rearrangement uses TRBV6-6 and TRBJ1-2, with 9 nucleotides matching TRBD1. Germline CDR1 MNHNY, CDR2 SVGAGI (reference sequence). This CDR3 region has 15 residues. The ends lost 2 bases at V and 9 bases at J; junction bases unmatched: 10. CDR3 residues: CASSYPDRGTMSYTF. The CDR3 nucleotides read TGTGCCAGCAGTTACCCGGACAGGGGAACTATGAGCTACACCTTC.